This section outlines one TCR beta chain sequence together with its context. TCRdb's copy holds only in-frame clones and misses some; the assay was immunoSEQ multiplex PCR. Altogether tens of thousands of clones are present, approximately 84% being singletons, with the ten largest covering approximately 2.5%. This sample stems from a study of blood T cell repertoires in COVID-19. Study-wide background: T cells, B-cell-depleted T cells, or PBMCs supplied cDNA or gDNA.

Germline V gene sequence: CDR1 LGHDT, CDR2 YNNKEL (reference sequence). The CDR3 has 14 residues. Losses at the gene ends were 3 bases for V and 10 bases for J; bases not matched to a gene: 8. The sequenced sample consisted of peripheral blood. The origin of this receptor is a man aged 50 to 60 with acute or convalescent COVID-19. The rearrangement links TRBV3-1 (or the pseudogene TRBV3-2) to TRBJ1-5, with 8 bases matching TRBD1. The CDR3 DNA is TGTGCCAGCAGCCAGGCGGACAGGGCATTACCCCAGCATTTT. Translating it yields CASSQADRALPQHF.